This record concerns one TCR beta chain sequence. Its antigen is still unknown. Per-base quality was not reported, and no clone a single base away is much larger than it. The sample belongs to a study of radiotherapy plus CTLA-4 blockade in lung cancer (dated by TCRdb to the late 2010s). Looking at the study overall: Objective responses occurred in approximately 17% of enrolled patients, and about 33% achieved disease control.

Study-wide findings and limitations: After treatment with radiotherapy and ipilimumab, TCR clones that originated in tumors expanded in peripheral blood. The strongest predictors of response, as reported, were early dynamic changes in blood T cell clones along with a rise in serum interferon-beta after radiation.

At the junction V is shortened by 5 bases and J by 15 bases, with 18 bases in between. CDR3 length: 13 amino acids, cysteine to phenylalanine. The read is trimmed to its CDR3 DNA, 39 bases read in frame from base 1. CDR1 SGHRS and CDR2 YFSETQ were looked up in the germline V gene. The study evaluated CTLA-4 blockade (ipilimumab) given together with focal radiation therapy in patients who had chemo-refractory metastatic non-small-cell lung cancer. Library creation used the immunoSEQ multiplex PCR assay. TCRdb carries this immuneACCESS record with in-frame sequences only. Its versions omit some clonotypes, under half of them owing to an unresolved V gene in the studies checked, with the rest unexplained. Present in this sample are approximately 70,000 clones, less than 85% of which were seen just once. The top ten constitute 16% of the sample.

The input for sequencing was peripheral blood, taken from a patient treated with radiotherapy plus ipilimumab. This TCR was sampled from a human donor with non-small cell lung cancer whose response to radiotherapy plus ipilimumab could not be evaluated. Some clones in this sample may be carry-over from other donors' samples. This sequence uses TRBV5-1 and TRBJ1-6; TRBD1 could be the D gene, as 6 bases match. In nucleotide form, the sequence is TGCGCCAGCAGTTTGAGGGTGGACAGTGGCCTCCACTTT. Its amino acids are CASSLRVDSGLHF.